This T cell receptor beta chain was found in a study of cytomegalovirus exposure and HLA in healthy donors. Primers for the PCR totalled 60 Vbeta and 13 Jbeta. The protocol was immunoSEQ multiplex PCR, while the TCRdb copy is restricted to in-frame clones and leaves out a portion. Of 100,000 to 150,000 clones listed, approximately 72% are singletons. Germline V CDR1 and CDR2: MNHNS, SASEGT. This CDR3 has 14 residues. V lost 6 bases and J 6 bases, leaving 15 bases between the germline ends. A remark on this clone: Its specificity is not known.

Findings and caveats of the study: A later analysis linked a missense variant in DCLRE1C to the trimming of TCR beta V and J genes.

This clonotype was obtained from a human donor in good health. Sequenced: PBMCs. The chain links TRBV6-1 to TRBJ1-5; the D gene is possibly TRBD1 (6 bases). CDR3: CASRGPGAVQPQHF. The CDR3 region has the DNA TGTGCCAGCAGGGGCCCAGGGGCGGTTCAGCCCCAGCATTTT.